This TCR beta chain was recovered during a study of CD8+ T cells in alopecia areata. The sequencing template was cDNA reverse transcribed from extracted RNA. Sequencing used immunoSEQ multiplex PCR; TCRdb keeps in-frame clones, though not all of them. The sample carries about 270,000 clones, around three fifths recorded once. The treatment here: oral pan-JAK inhibitor, 5-10 mg twice daily. CDR3 length equals 12 residues. Looked up from germline, CDR1 is SQVTM and CDR2 is ANQGSEA. Trimming cost V 3 bases and J 5 bases; bases outside gene matches: 2. Notes on this clone: The sample carries other DNA sequences with the same CDR3.

The origin of this receptor is a human donor with alopecia areata. Source: CD4+ T cells sorted from blood, taken around week 54, from a patient treated with tofacitinib. V and J are TRBV29-1 and TRBJ2-5, with TRBD1 matching over 8 bases. The chain's CDR3 is CSVDAGGETQYF. CDR3 sequence (DNA): TGCAGCGTTGACGCAGGGGGCGAGACCCAGTACTTC.